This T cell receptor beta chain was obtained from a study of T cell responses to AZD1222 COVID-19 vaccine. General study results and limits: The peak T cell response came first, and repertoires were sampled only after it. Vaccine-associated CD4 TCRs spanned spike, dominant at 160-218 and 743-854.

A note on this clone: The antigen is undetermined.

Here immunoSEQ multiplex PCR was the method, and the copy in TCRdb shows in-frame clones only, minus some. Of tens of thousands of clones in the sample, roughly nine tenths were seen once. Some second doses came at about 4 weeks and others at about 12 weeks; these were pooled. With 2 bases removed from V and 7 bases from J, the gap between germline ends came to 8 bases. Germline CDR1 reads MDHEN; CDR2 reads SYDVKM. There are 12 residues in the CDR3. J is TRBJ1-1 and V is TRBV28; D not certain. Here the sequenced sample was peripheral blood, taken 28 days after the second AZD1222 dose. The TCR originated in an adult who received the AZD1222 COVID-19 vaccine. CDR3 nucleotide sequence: TGTGCCAGCAGTTTAATTGGTGTTGAAGCTTTCTTT. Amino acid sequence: CASSLIGVEAFF.